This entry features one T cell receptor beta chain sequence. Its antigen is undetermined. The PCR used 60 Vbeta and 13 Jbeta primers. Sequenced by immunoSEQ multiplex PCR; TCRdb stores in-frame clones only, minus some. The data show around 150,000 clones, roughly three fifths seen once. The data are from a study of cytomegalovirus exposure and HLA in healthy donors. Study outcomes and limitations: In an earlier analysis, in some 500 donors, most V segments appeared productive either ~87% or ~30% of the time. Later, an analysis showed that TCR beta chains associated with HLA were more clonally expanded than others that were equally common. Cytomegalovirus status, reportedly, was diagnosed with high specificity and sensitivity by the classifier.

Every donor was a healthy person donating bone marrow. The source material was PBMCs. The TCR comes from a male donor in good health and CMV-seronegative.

The CDR3 protein is CASSYRAGEQYF. For the CDR3, the DNA is TGTGCCAGCAGCTACAGGGCCGGCGAGCAGTACTTC. The chain has TRBV5-6 and TRBJ2-7, with D perhaps matching TRBD1 (6 bases). CDR1 is SGHDT, CDR2 YYEEEE, per germline. The length of the CDR3 is 12 residues. Trimming took 3 bases from V and 6 from J, leaving 10 bases between them.